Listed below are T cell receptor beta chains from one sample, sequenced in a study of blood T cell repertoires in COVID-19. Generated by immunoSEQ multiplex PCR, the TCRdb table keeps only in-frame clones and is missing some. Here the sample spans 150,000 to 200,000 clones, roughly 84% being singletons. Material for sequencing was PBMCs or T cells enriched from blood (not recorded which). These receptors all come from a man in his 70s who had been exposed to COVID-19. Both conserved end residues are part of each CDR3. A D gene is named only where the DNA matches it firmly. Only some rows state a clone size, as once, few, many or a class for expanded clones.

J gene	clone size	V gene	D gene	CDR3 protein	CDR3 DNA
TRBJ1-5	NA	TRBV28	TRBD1	CASFWGTGDNQPQHF	TGTGCCAGCTTTTGGGGGACAGGGGACAATCAGCCCCAGCATTTT
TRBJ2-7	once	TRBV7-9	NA	CASSPESEQYF	TGTGCCAGCAGCCCCGAGAGCGAGCAGTACTTC
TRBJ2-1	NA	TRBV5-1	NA	CASNSLSVDNNEQFF	TGCGCCAGCAACAGTCTTAGCGTGGATAACAATGAGCAGTTCTTC
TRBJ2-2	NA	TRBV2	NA	CASMATENTGELFF	TGTGCCAGCATGGCGACAGAGAACACCGGGGAGCTGTTTTTT
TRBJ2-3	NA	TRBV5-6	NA	CASSFLSGGGSTDTQYF	TGTGCCAGCAGCTTCCTGTCGGGAGGGGGCAGCACAGATACGCAGTATTTT
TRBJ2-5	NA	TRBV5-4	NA	CASSLGESETQYF	TGTGCCAGCAGCCTGGGGGAGTCGGAGACCCAGTACTTC
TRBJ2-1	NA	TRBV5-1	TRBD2	CASSLGGTSGVHEQFF	TGCGCCAGCAGCTTGGGCGGGACTAGCGGGGTTCATGAGCAGTTCTTC
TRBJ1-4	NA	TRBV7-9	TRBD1	CASSLVQGAFEKLFF	TGTGCCAGCAGCTTAGTACAGGGGGCGTTTGAAAAACTGTTTTTT
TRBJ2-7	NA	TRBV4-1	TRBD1	CASSQEDRGSYEQYF	TGCGCCAGCAGCCAAGAGGACAGGGGATCTTACGAGCAGTACTTC
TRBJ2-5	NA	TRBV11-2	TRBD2	CASSPSGVQETQYF	TGTGCCAGCAGCCCCAGCGGGGTCCAAGAGACCCAGTACTTC
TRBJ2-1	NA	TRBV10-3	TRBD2	CAISEVGLADFQFF	TGTGCCATCAGTGAGGTTGGGCTAGCGGACTTTCAGTTCTTC
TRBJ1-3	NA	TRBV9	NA	CASSPFSTGNTIYF	TGTGCCAGCAGCCCCTTTAGTACTGGAAACACCATATATTTT
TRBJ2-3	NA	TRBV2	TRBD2	CASGKLSGVSTDTQYF	TGTGCCAGCGGAAAACTTAGCGGGGTGAGCACAGATACGCAGTATTTT
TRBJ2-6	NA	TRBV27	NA	CASSSPRQVLSGANVLTF	TGTGCCAGCAGTTCCCCCCGACAGGTGCTCTCTGGGGCCAACGTCCTGACTTTC
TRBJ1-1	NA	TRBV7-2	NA	CASSLAQGSNTEAFF	TGTGCCAGCAGCTTAGCGCAGGGTTCGAACACTGAAGCTTTCTTT
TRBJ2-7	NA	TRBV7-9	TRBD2	CASSDRRGERGF	TGTGCCAGCAGCGATAGACGGGGGGAAAGAGGGTTC
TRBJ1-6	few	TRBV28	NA	CASSTGTGNNSPLHF	TGTGCCAGCTCGACCGGAACAGGGAATAATTCACCCCTCCACTTT
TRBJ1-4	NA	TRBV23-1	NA	CASPPADTPTNEKLFF	TGCGCCAGCCCTCCGGCAGACACACCAACTAATGAAAAACTGTTTTTT
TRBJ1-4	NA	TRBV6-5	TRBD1	CASSIGTENEKLFF	TGTGCCAGCAGCATCGGGACAGAAAATGAAAAACTGTTTTTT
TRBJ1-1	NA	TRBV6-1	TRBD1	CASSESGGTTEAFF	TGTGCCAGCAGTGAATCAGGGGGCACCACTGAAGCTTTCTTT
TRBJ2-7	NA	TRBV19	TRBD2	CASRDASGRGYEQYF	TGTGCCAGTAGGGATGCTAGCGGGAGGGGCTACGAGCAGTACTTC
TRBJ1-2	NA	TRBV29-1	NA	CSVGVGGATYGYTF	TGCAGCGTTGGAGTTGGGGGGGCAACCTATGGCTACACCTTC